This T cell receptor (beta chain) was observed in a study of vaccination and CD4 T cells after COVID-19. Study summary: The study drew post-COVID samples a median roughly 99 days after diagnosis (range 35 to 161).

Stated treatment: approximately 9-day PBMC culture with coronavirus spike peptide pools or control peptides (ViraFEST assay). Scientists ran DNA taken from cultured CD4+ T cells through the Oncomine TCR Beta short-read assay for sequencing. From CD4+ T cells that had been cultured, genomic DNA was extracted. Each CDR3 protein gets one entry after TCRdb re-called the PCR reads with MiXCR. Of more than 20,000 distinct CDR3 sequences in the sample, 32% were seen once. V lost 5 bases, J lost 6 bases, and 9 bases stayed unmatched. Germline lookup yields CDR1 SGHNT and CDR2 YENEEA. The CDR3 has 15 residues. To note about this clonotype: Its antigen is undetermined.

This rearrangement joins TRBV11-3 to TRBJ2-7; 11 bases agree with TRBD1. This TCR derives from a human donor with COVID-19. Sample: cultured CD4+ T cells from blood. CDR3 DNA: TGTGCCAGCAGCGACCATGGACAGGGGGCTGGCGAGCAGTACTTC. It codes for CASSDHGQGAGEQYF.